The following is a TCR beta chain sequence with its context. This record belongs to a study of blood T cells in healthy people across ages. Sample donors were healthy Caucasian individuals that came from Russia, aged roughly 6 to 95. A minimum of 5.5 micrograms of total RNA was extracted per sample. Primers used in a second PCR of about 7 to 12 cycles were a sample-barcoded 5' primer and a J-beta primer mix. Samples each returned at least 3 million CDR3-containing paired-end reads. A single record per CDR3 protein comes from TCRdb applying MiXCR to the 5' RACE reads. The table records under 850,000 distinct CDR3 sequences, roughly 40% of them present only once. This CDR3 is 15 amino acids long. Germline V lookup: CDR1 SEHNR, CDR2 FQNEAQ (reference sequence). Trimming left V 8 bases short and J 0 bases short, with 16 bases between.

The receptor was isolated from a man between 18 and 35 years old in good health. The chain is built from TRBV7-9 and TRBJ1-2; D unclear. Sequencing was carried out using blood. DNA of the CDR3: TGTGCCAGCGACTTGTGGAACGAAGCTAACTATGGCTACACCTTC. Residues: CASDLWNEANYGYTF. Supplemented by reference TRBV7-9 and TRBJ1-2, the full variable domain reads DTGVSQNPRHKITKRGQNVTFRCDPISEHNRLYWYRQTLGQGPEFLTYFQNEAQLEKSRLLSDRFSAERPKGSFSTLEIQRTEQGDSAMYLCASDLWNEANYGYTFGSGTRLTVV.